This TCR beta chain was captured in a study of cytomegalovirus exposure and HLA in healthy donors. Study-level information: An earlier analysis identified 110 million or so unique TCR beta sequences in 150 million to 200 million T cells. Of the donors genotyped, 398 in all, less than 90% fell in the Caucasian-associated ancestry cluster.

This clone was seen once. The antigen remains undetermined. V shed 2 bases and J 3 bases; nucleotides not matched to a gene: 19. Germline V gives CDR1 SQVTM, CDR2 ANQGSEA. This CDR3 region has 19 residues. The PCR used 60 Vbeta and 13 Jbeta primers. Sequencing used immunoSEQ multiplex PCR; TCRdb keeps in-frame clones, though not all of them. The sample gives 150,000 to 200,000 clones, around 76% of which show up once; 1.5% to 2% is in the top ten. Findings and caveats of the study: It was likely that a cluster of highly shared sequence variants was a sequencing artifact. Confirmation in vitro established that a few CMV-associated chains were specific for CMV antigens.

The sequenced sample consisted of PBMCs. This receptor was identified in a man aged 25 to 45 in good health and CMV-seronegative. This chain joins TRBV29-1 and TRBJ2-7; 10 bases map to TRBD1. For the CDR3, the DNA is TGCAGCGTTGAAACAAAGGGACAGGGGTCCGGGCGGGCCTTCTACGAGCAGTACTTC. It is translated as CSVETKGQGSGRAFYEQYF.